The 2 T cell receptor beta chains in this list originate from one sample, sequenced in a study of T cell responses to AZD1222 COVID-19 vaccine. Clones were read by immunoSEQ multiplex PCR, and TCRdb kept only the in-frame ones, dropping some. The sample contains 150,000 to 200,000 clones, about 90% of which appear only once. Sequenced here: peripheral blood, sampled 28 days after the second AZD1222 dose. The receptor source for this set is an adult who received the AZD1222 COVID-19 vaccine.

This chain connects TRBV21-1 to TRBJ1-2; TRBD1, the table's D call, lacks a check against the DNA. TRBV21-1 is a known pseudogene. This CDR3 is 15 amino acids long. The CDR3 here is CASSKVGRWDYGYTF. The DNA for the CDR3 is TGTGCCAGCAGCAAAGTGGGGCGGTGGGACTATGGCTACACCTTC.

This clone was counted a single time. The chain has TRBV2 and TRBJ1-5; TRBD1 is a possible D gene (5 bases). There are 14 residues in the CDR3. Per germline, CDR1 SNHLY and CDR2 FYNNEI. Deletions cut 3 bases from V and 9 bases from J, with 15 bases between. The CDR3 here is CASSEGRGRGPQHF. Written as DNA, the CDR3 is TGTGCCAGCAGTGAGGGAAGGGGCCGCGGGCCCCAGCATTTT.